The clone carrying this T cell receptor beta chain was observed at least ten times. Its antigen is unknown. CDR3 length: 14 amino acids. The V end lost 4 bases, the J end lost 5 bases, and 15 bases lay between the germline ends. Germline-derived CDR1 and CDR2 are MNHEY and SMNVEV (reference sequence). This entry belongs to a study of molecular identifiers for immune sequencing clone quantification. Previously described methods and listed TCR primers were employed for the bulk TCR libraries. Using its own MiXCR run on the PCR reads, TCRdb lists one record per CDR3 protein. The data contain 60,000 to 70,000 distinct CDR3 sequences, less than 20% of them seen just once; the ten biggest clones take up roughly 1.5%. For naive CD8 T cells, sorting used the CD8+CD4-CCR7+CD45RA+ phenotype. Whole-study results and caveats: Detectable among roughly 920,000 naive cells, according to reports, was Jurkat TCR RNA spiked in from one cell. Clones with over 20 RNA copies captured over 99% of effector molecules but under 1% of naive ones.

The receptor's source is a human donor in good health. Some libraries in this study had Jurkat cell RNA spiked in. The rearrangement uses TRBV27 and TRBJ2-7; D not certain. Specimen: naive CD8+ T cells from blood, with Jurkat cell RNA spiked in. Described subset: FACS-sorted CD8+CD4-CCR7+CD45RA+ naive T cells. The CDR3 region has the DNA TGTGCCAGCAGTTCCCAGCTCTCGGCAGACGAGCAGTACTTC. Translating it yields CASSSQLSADEQYF.